These 20 T cell receptor beta chains were all obtained from the same sample, sequenced in a study of T cell responses to AZD1222 COVID-19 vaccine. This table comes from immunoSEQ multiplex PCR, and its TCRdb copy is limited to in-frame clones, with some not included. The sample shows 100,000 or so clones, around 84% of them seen only once. Material: peripheral blood, obtained 28 days after the second AZD1222 dose. These receptors originate from an adult who received the AZD1222 COVID-19 vaccine.

The gene calls are TRBV6-2 or TRBV6-3 and TRBJ2-1, with 9 bases aligning to TRBD2. V lost 5 bases and J lost 4; bases outside the gene matches: 15. The length of the CDR3 is 18 residues. Germline-derived CDR1 and CDR2 are MNHEY and SVGEGT. The CDR3: CASSPGLARPSGYNEQFF. The CDR3 coding sequence is TGTGCCAGCAGTCCCGGACTAGCGCGCCCCTCGGGATACAATGAGCAGTTCTTC.

V and J are TRBV7-3 and TRBJ2-5, with TRBD2 matching 7 bases. Germline V gene sequence: CDR1 SGHTA, CDR2 FQGTGA. CDR3 length: 12 amino acids. The junction had 5 bases not matched to a gene; V was cut back by 6 bases and J by 7 bases. Here the CDR3 DNA reads TGTGCCAGCAGTCAATCGGGGGGGACCCAGTACTTC. Amino acids: CASSQSGGTQYF.

The V call is TRBV6-5, the J call TRBJ1-1; no reliable D call. Trimming took 7 bases from V and 1 from J, leaving 10 bases between them. Germline V lookup: CDR1 MNHEY, CDR2 SVGAGI. This CDR3 is 13 amino acids long. The CDR3 region is CASIWATNTEAFF. CDR3 in DNA: TGTGCCAGCATCTGGGCAACGAACACTGAAGCTTTCTTT.

This rearrangement joins TRBV15 to TRBJ1-1, with D possibly being TRBD1 (5 bases). Germline CDR1 reads LNHNV; CDR2 reads YYDKDF (reference sequence). Trimming left V 2 bases short and J 4 bases short, with 8 bases between. There are 13 residues in the CDR3. CDR3 in DNA: TGTGCCACCAGCAGATTGACAGCCACTGAAGCTTTCTTT. Protein product: CATSRLTATEAFF.

This rearrangement joins TRBV19 to TRBJ1-5; 8 bases match TRBD1. Germline V gene sequence: CDR1 LNHDA, CDR2 SQIVND (reference sequence). The CDR3 has 13 residues. Germline trimming cut 9 bases from V and 8 bases from J; bases unmatched to any gene: 9. Written as DNA, the CDR3 is TGTGCCAGCGGAGACAGGGGAAGGGAGCCCCAGCATTTT. The encoded protein is CASGDRGREPQHF. Complete variable domain (other parts from reference TRBV19 and TRBJ1-5): DGGITQSPKYLFRKEGQNVTLSCEQNLNHDAMYWYRQDPGQGLRLIYYSQIVNDFQKGDIAEGYSVSREKKESFPLTVTSAQKNPTAFYLCASGDRGREPQHFGDGTRLSIL.

The sample holds a few counts of this clone. The chain uses TRBV9 and TRBJ1-3; D not certain. CDR3 length: 13 residues. With 4 bases removed from V and 4 bases from J, the gap between germline ends came to 9 bases. CDR1 and CDR2 (germline): SGDLS, YYNGEE. CDR3 amino acids: CASSPISGNTIYF. CDR3 nucleotide sequence: TGTGCCAGCAGCCCGATATCCGGAAACACCATATATTTT.

This chain joins TRBV7-9 and TRBJ2-5, with 10 bases lining up with TRBD2. J lost 2 bases, V lost 5 bases, and 5 bases had no gene match. The CDR3 has 15 amino acids. Germline values: CDR1 SEHNR, CDR2 FQNEAQ (reference sequence). DNA of the CDR3: TGTGCCAGCAGCCCGGGGACTAGCGTTCAAGAGACCCAGTACTTC. Translated, it gives CASSPGTSVQETQYF.

This chain uses TRBV11-2 with TRBJ2-7, with D unclear. Germline lookup yields CDR1 SGHAT and CDR2 FQNNGV. The length of the CDR3 is 12 residues. V shed 3 bases and J shed 6 bases, with 9 bases lying between them. CDR3 sequence: CASSFLEFEQYF. Written as DNA, the CDR3 is TGTGCCAGCAGCTTCCTAGAGTTCGAGCAGTACTTC. Full variable domain (outside the CDR3, taken from reference TRBV11-2 and TRBJ2-7): EAGVAQSPRYKIIEKRQSVAFWCNPISGHATLYWYQQILGQGPKLLIQFQNNGVVDDSQLPKDRFSAERLKGVDSTLKIQPAKLEDSAVYLCASSFLEFEQYFGPGTRLTVT.

The genes are TRBV4-2 and TRBJ1-2; perhaps TRBD1 as D (5 bases). The CDR3 contains 17 residues. Per germline, CDR1 LGHNA and CDR2 YNFKEQ. Trimming removed 1 base at V and 4 bases at J, with 19 bases between. As DNA, the CDR3 is TGTGCCAGCAGCCAAGGATTTGCGGACCACGGGACCTATGGCTACACCTTC. Its protein product is CASSQGFADHGTYGYTF.

V is TRBV3-1 (or the pseudogene TRBV3-2) and J is TRBJ2-7, with D perhaps matching TRBD2 (6 bases). The CDR3 loop spans 14 amino acids. From germline, CDR1 is LGHDT and CDR2 YNNKEL (reference sequence). The germline V and J ends were trimmed by 5 bases and 5 bases, with 16 bases remaining between them. CDR3 amino acids: CASSTRDSPDEQYF. The CDR3 nucleotides are TGTGCCAGCAGCACACGGGACTCACCGGACGAGCAGTACTTC.

In this sample, this clone turned up a few times. The CDR3 sequence is CAWSGTVLGNQPQHF. For the CDR3, the DNA is TGTGCCTGGAGCGGGACGGTGCTAGGCAATCAGCCCCAGCATTTT. This sequence joins TRBV30 and TRBJ1-5; the D gene is possibly TRBD1 (5 bases). V was cut by 3 bases and J by 2 bases, with 14 bases left in between. CDR3 length: 15 amino acids. The germline V gene has CDR1 GTSNPN and CDR2 SVGIG (reference sequence).

CDR3: CASSAKVRDRGPPPRSF. DNA of the CDR3: TGTGCCAGCAGCGCCAAGGTCCGGGACAGGGGTCCACCGCCCCGGTCGTTC. V and J are TRBV21-1 and TRBJ2-4; TRBD1 is taken as the D call from the table, unchecked against the DNA. TRBV21-1 is tagged as a pseudogene. The CDR3 covers 17 residues.

The chain couples TRBV7-3 to TRBJ2-3; 9 bases are shared with TRBD2. CDR3 length: 14 residues. Trimming took 2 bases from V and 7 from J; bases not matched to a gene: 4. Germline V CDR1 and CDR2: SGHTA, FQGTGA. CDR3 in amino acids: CASSLGAGGYTQYF. In DNA form, the CDR3 reads TGTGCCAGCAGCTTAGGAGCGGGAGGATATACGCAGTATTTT.

This sequence joins TRBV28 and TRBJ1-1; D unresolved. The germline V and J ends were trimmed by 7 bases and 5 bases, with 11 bases remaining between them. CDR1 and CDR2 (germline): MDHEN, SYDVKM. The CDR3 runs to 12 residues. Here the CDR3 DNA reads TGTGCCAGCACTCCCGTTGGGACTGAAGCTTTCTTT. Protein sequence: CASTPVGTEAFF.

This chain links TRBV18 with TRBJ1-1; 7 nucleotides align to TRBD1. This CDR3 contains 13 residues. Germline CDR1 and CDR2: KGHSH and LQKENI. V gave up 5 bases and J gave up 1 base; unmatched junction bases: 1. DNA of the CDR3: TGTGCCAGCTCATGGGACAGGAACACTGAAGCTTTCTTT. This codes for CASSWDRNTEAFF.

The gene calls are TRBV12-3 or TRBV12-4 and TRBJ1-2; D is perhaps TRBD1 (5 bases). The CDR3 totals 13 residues. The ends were cut back, 8 bases at V and 2 bases at J, with 12 bases in the middle. CDR3 amino acids: CASGIDSNYGYTF. In DNA form, the CDR3 reads TGTGCCAGCGGGATAGACAGCAACTATGGCTACACCTTC.

For the CDR3, the DNA is TGTGCCAGCAGCTTGGGGCTAGCGGGAGGTGAGACCCAGTACTTC. It codes for CASSLGLAGGETQYF. The V call is TRBV5-4, the J call TRBJ2-5; 11 bases are a match to TRBD2. There are 15 residues in the CDR3. The germline CDR1 and CDR2 sequences are SGHNT and YYREEE (reference sequence). Trimming removed 0 bases from V and 5 bases from J; junction bases left unmatched: 3.

This clone was observed a single time. The rearrangement links TRBV10-1 to TRBJ2-3; no definite D call. V lost 3 bases and J lost 6, with 16 bases in between. The CDR3 has 15 amino acids. CDR1 is WNHNN and CDR2 is SYGVQD in the germline V gene (reference sequence). The CDR3 DNA is TGCGCCAGCAGTGAAGAGGCAGGCCGCCGGGATACGCAGTATTTT. It translates to CASSEEAGRRDTQYF.

The chain is built from TRBV5-1 and TRBJ2-7; 14 nucleotides agree with TRBD2. CDR1 is SGHRS, CDR2 YFSETQ, per germline. The V segment lost 5 bases and the J segment 2 bases; nucleotides outside the gene matches: 9. This CDR3 comprises 17 residues. The CDR3 sequence: CASRLVGTSGSTYEQYF. CDR3 DNA: TGCGCCAGCAGACTAGTCGGGACTAGCGGGAGTACCTACGAGCAGTACTTC.

The gene calls are TRBV7-8 and TRBJ2-7, with 11 nucleotides matching TRBD2. The CDR3 totals 15 residues. V trimming: 4 bases; J trimming: 3 bases; junction bases outside the gene matches: 5. The V gene's germline CDR1 is SGHVS and CDR2 FQNEAQ. CDR3 sequence: CASSSRLAGIYEQYF. CDR3 nucleotides: TGTGCCAGCAGCTCACGACTAGCGGGAATCTACGAGCAGTACTTC.